This T cell receptor (beta chain) was captured by sequencing in a study of blood T cell repertoires in COVID-19. Germline CDR1 MNHEY, CDR2 SVGAGI. The CDR3 is made up of 14 amino acids. V shed 4 bases and J shed 0 bases, with 9 bases lying between them. This clone has just one count. The data were produced by immunoSEQ multiplex PCR, yet TCRdb's version contains in-frame clones alone and is incomplete. This table holds 55,000 to 70,000 clones, 70% to 90% found once. The V call is TRBV6-5, the J call TRBJ1-1; a possible D gene is TRBD1 (5 bases). The specimen was peripheral blood. This sequence originates from a man aged 55 to 69 with acute or convalescent COVID-19. DNA of the CDR3: TGTGCCAGCAGTTTTGGACAAATGAACACTGAAGCTTTCTTT. This encodes CASSFGQMNTEAFF.